Included here is one TCR beta chain sequence, with context. The CDR3 loop spans 17 amino acids. J gave up 6 bases and V 0 bases, and 7 bases lay outside the gene matches. CDR1 and CDR2 (germline): MGHRA, YSYEKL. The data were obtained in a study of PD-L1 blockade in urothelial cancer. Each PCR reaction had synthetic TCR analog templates spiked into it. TCRdb's copy holds only in-frame clones and misses some; the assay was immunoSEQ multiplex PCR. The data contain about 30,000 clones, 80% of them singletons. The sample in question was PBMCs, obtained around atezolizumab (anti-PD-L1) treatment. This receptor was taken from a man aged 50 to 59 with urothelial cancer. The V and J genes are TRBV4-1 and TRBJ2-1, with 11 bases that match TRBD2. As DNA, the CDR3 is TGCGCCAGCAGCCAAGAGATAACTAGCGGGAGTCGCAATGAGCAGTTCTTC. Its translation is CASSQEITSGSRNEQFF.